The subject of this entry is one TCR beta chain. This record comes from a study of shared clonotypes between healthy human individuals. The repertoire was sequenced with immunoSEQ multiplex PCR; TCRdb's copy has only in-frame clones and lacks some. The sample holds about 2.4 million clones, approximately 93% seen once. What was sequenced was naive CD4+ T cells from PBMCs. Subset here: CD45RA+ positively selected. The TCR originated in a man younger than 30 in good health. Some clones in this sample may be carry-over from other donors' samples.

This CDR3 reads CASSSDQALAKNIQYF. The CDR3 DNA sequence: TGTGCCAGCAGCTCAGACCAGGCCCTAGCCAAAAACATTCAGTACTTC. V usage is TRBV4-2 and J usage is TRBJ2-4; D gene ambiguous. The V and J ends lost 5 bases and 0 bases respectively, with 14 bases between them. Germline lookup yields CDR1 LGHNA and CDR2 YNFKEQ. This CDR3 contains 16 residues.